This TCR beta chain was captured in a study of blood T cell repertoires in COVID-19. About the study: From the United States, Italy and Spain came samples of acute and convalescent COVID-19. T cells, B-cell-depleted T cells, or PBMCs supplied cDNA or gDNA.

Germline CDR1 is MNHEY and CDR2 is SMNVEV (reference sequence). This CDR3 has 17 amino acids. V was cut by 5 bases and J by 0 bases, with 16 bases left in between. Authors' data handling: The authors estimated nucleated cell counts from reference gene primer amplification. Using immunoSEQ multiplex PCR, the repertoire was profiled, and TCRdb retains in-frame clones only, with some absent. D and trimming were read from the DNA, whereas the V and J calls and clone size are those reported in that table. The table has fewer than 300,000 clones, 88% seen once. The receptor was derived from a middle-aged woman who had recovered from COVID-19. The sample consisted of peripheral blood. V gene TRBV27 combines with J gene TRBJ2-2; no reliable D call. The CDR3 nucleotides read TGTGCCAGCAGTCCCGTCAGGTCCAATTCGAACACCGGGGAGCTGTTTTTT. This gives the protein CASSPVRSNSNTGELFF.